A selection of T cell receptor beta chains follows, all from one sample in a study of blood T cell repertoires in COVID-19. The method was immunoSEQ multiplex PCR; TCRdb's version includes in-frame clones alone and lacks a portion of them. The sample records 400,000 to 500,000 clones, 85% to 90% being singletons. Sequenced sample: PBMCs or T cells enriched from blood (not recorded which). The origin of the receptors is a woman aged 40 to 55 who had recovered from COVID-19. CDR3s include the opening cysteine and the closing phenylalanine or tryptophan. A D gene is named only where the DNA matches it firmly. Part of the rows lack a size; the others show once, few, many or a class for expanded clones.

CDR3 length: 16; D gene: -; J gene: TRBJ1-2; clone size: once; V gene: TRBV5-6; CDR3 protein: CASSPKRGRANYGYTF; CDR3 DNA: TGTGCCAGCAGCCCAAAGCGGGGTCGAGCTAACTATGGCTACACCTTC
CDR3 length: 11; D gene: -; J gene: TRBJ1-1; clone size: once; V gene: TRBV29-1; CDR3 protein: CSVKQDTEAFF; CDR3 DNA: TGCAGCGTGAAACAGGACACTGAAGCTTTCTTT
CDR3 length: 15; D gene: TRBD2; J gene: TRBJ2-1; clone size: once; V gene: TRBV3-1/TRBV3-2; CDR3 protein: CASAQGGLAGDEQFF; CDR3 DNA: TGTGCCAGCGCCCAAGGGGGACTAGCAGGAGATGAGCAGTTCTTC
CDR3 length: 14; D gene: -; J gene: TRBJ2-7; clone size: -; V gene: TRBV29-1; CDR3 protein: CSVEGSQGHYEQYF; CDR3 DNA: TGCAGCGTTGAAGGGTCACAGGGACATTACGAGCAGTACTTC
CDR3 length: 16; D gene: -; J gene: TRBJ1-6; clone size: -; V gene: TRBV4-3; CDR3 protein: CASSQGGGAINSPLHF; CDR3 DNA: TGCGCCAGCAGCCAGGGAGGGGGGGCGATTAATTCACCCCTCCACTTT
CDR3 length: 12; D gene: TRBD2; J gene: TRBJ2-2; clone size: -; V gene: TRBV29-1; CDR3 protein: CSVGLAGGELFF; CDR3 DNA: TGCAGCGTCGGACTAGCGGGGGGGGAGCTGTTTTTT
CDR3 length: 15; D gene: -; J gene: TRBJ2-7; clone size: -; V gene: TRBV28; CDR3 protein: CASSASSAQRGEQYF; CDR3 DNA: TGTGCCAGCAGTGCCTCTAGCGCCCAGCGCGGCGAGCAGTACTTC
CDR3 length: 15; D gene: -; J gene: TRBJ2-1; clone size: -; V gene: TRBV19; CDR3 protein: CASSTPFAAGDEQFF; CDR3 DNA: TGTGCCAGTAGTACCCCATTCGCGGCGGGTGATGAGCAGTTCTTC
CDR3 length: 16; D gene: TRBD1; J gene: TRBJ1-5; clone size: few; V gene: TRBV5-6; CDR3 protein: CASSMYRGTGVQPQHF; CDR3 DNA: TGTGCCAGCAGCATGTACCGGGGGACAGGGGTCCAGCCCCAGCATTTT
CDR3 length: 16; D gene: -; J gene: TRBJ2-7; clone size: -; V gene: TRBV5-1; CDR3 protein: CASSSPEGPLSSEQYF; CDR3 DNA: TGCGCCAGCAGCTCCCCGGAGGGGCCACTATCGAGCGAGCAGTACTTC
CDR3 length: 17; D gene: -; J gene: TRBJ1-1; clone size: -; V gene: TRBV2; CDR3 protein: CASTRWGPDSVGAEAFF; CDR3 DNA: TGTGCCAGCACCCGGTGGGGGCCGGACTCTGTGGGCGCTGAAGCTTTCTTT
CDR3 length: 17; D gene: TRBD2; J gene: TRBJ2-3; clone size: -; V gene: TRBV10-3; CDR3 protein: CAISSLGGEQSPDTQYF; CDR3 DNA: TGTGCCATCAGTTCCCTTGGGGGGGAGCAGTCGCCAGATACGCAGTATTTT
CDR3 length: 15; D gene: -; J gene: TRBJ2-6; clone size: -; V gene: TRBV5-8; CDR3 protein: CASSLGLSGANVLTF; CDR3 DNA: TGTGCCAGCAGCTTGGGACTCTCTGGGGCCAACGTCCTGACTTTC
CDR3 length: 11; D gene: -; J gene: TRBJ1-1; clone size: few; V gene: TRBV10-1; CDR3 protein: CASSGYSEAFF; CDR3 DNA: TGCGCCAGCAGTGGATACAGTGAAGCTTTCTTT
CDR3 length: 14; D gene: -; J gene: TRBJ2-2; clone size: -; V gene: TRBV2; CDR3 protein: CATRWDKNTGELFF; CDR3 DNA: TGTGCCACTCGATGGGACAAGAACACCGGGGAGCTGTTTTTT
CDR3 length: 17; D gene: TRBD2; J gene: TRBJ2-3; clone size: -; V gene: TRBV7-9; CDR3 protein: CASSSFGLAGFVDTQYF; CDR3 DNA: TGTGCCAGCAGCTCCTTCGGACTAGCGGGATTTGTAGATACGCAGTATTTT
CDR3 length: 14; D gene: TRBD1; J gene: TRBJ1-1; clone size: -; V gene: TRBV2; CDR3 protein: CARQTQGASTEAFF; CDR3 DNA: TGTGCCAGGCAGACTCAGGGGGCGAGCACTGAAGCTTTCTTT
CDR3 length: 14; D gene: -; J gene: TRBJ2-3; clone size: -; V gene: TRBV5-1; CDR3 protein: CASSLAGVADTQYF; CDR3 DNA: TGCGCCAGCAGCTTGGCCGGGGTCGCAGATACGCAGTATTTT
CDR3 length: 17; D gene: -; J gene: TRBJ2-3; clone size: -; V gene: TRBV14; CDR3 protein: CASSPFMGGGSADTQYF; CDR3 DNA: TGTGCCAGCAGCCCCTTTATGGGGGGCGGGAGCGCAGATACGCAGTATTTT
CDR3 length: 13; D gene: -; J gene: TRBJ2-7; clone size: -; V gene: TRBV30; CDR3 protein: CAWSVRGSHEQYF; CDR3 DNA: TGTGCCTGGAGTGTCAGGGGATCACACGAGCAGTACTTC
CDR3 length: 17; D gene: TRBD1; J gene: TRBJ1-5; clone size: -; V gene: TRBV28; CDR3 protein: CASIPGQGLFSNQPQHF; CDR3 DNA: TGTGCCAGCATCCCGGGACAGGGGCTATTTAGCAATCAGCCCCAGCATTTT
CDR3 length: 15; D gene: -; J gene: TRBJ2-4; clone size: once; V gene: TRBV9; CDR3 protein: CASSVDPRGKNIQYF; CDR3 DNA: TGTGCCAGCAGCGTAGATCCCAGGGGAAAAAACATTCAGTACTTC
CDR3 length: 15; D gene: -; J gene: TRBJ2-1; clone size: -; V gene: TRBV27; CDR3 protein: CASSLEGGPENEQFF; CDR3 DNA: TGTGCCAGCAGTTTAGAGGGAGGACCTGAGAATGAGCAGTTCTTC
CDR3 length: 16; D gene: TRBD2; J gene: TRBJ2-1; clone size: -; V gene: TRBV7-2; CDR3 protein: CASSPGLAVSYNEQFF; CDR3 DNA: TGTGCCAGCAGCCCCGGACTAGCGGTTTCCTACAATGAGCAGTTCTTC
CDR3 length: 16; D gene: TRBD2; J gene: TRBJ2-1; clone size: -; V gene: TRBV5-5; CDR3 protein: CASSPSGTSGYNEQFF; CDR3 DNA: TGTGCCAGCAGCCCCTCCGGGACTAGCGGCTACAATGAGCAGTTCTTC
CDR3 length: 16; D gene: -; J gene: TRBJ1-5; clone size: -; V gene: TRBV19; CDR3 protein: CASSDNGHQPNQPQHF; CDR3 DNA: TGTGCCAGTAGTGATAACGGACACCAACCCAATCAGCCCCAGCATTTT
CDR3 length: 17; D gene: TRBD2; J gene: TRBJ2-5; clone size: -; V gene: TRBV5-8; CDR3 protein: CASSLGASGSPQETQYF; CDR3 DNA: TGTGCCAGCAGCCTGGGGGCTAGCGGGAGTCCTCAAGAGACCCAGTACTTC
CDR3 length: 16; D gene: TRBD1; J gene: TRBJ2-1; clone size: -; V gene: TRBV19; CDR3 protein: CASKPDFGTDYNEQFF; CDR3 DNA: TGTGCCAGTAAACCGGATTTCGGGACAGATTACAATGAGCAGTTCTTC
CDR3 length: 16; D gene: TRBD1; J gene: TRBJ2-5; clone size: -; V gene: TRBV5-4; CDR3 protein: CASSTPPDRGLETQYF; CDR3 DNA: TGTGCCAGCAGTACCCCCCCAGACAGGGGGTTAGAGACCCAGTACTTC
CDR3 length: 15; D gene: -; J gene: TRBJ1-5; clone size: -; V gene: TRBV4-3; CDR3 protein: CASSQDLGGRQPQHF; CDR3 DNA: TGCGCCAGCAGCCAAGATTTAGGGGGACGCCAGCCCCAGCATTTT
CDR3 length: 12; D gene: -; J gene: TRBJ2-7; clone size: -; V gene: TRBV24-1; CDR3 protein: CATSDSLYEQYF; CDR3 DNA: TGTGCCACCAGTGATTCCCTCTACGAGCAGTACTTC
CDR3 length: 11; D gene: -; J gene: TRBJ1-1; clone size: -; V gene: TRBV30; CDR3 protein: CAWSRTLQGFF; CDR3 DNA: TGTGCCTGGTCGAGGACCCTCCAGGGTTTCTTT
CDR3 length: 15; D gene: -; J gene: TRBJ1-1; clone size: once; V gene: TRBV9; CDR3 protein: CASSVGNRLNTEAFF; CDR3 DNA: TGTGCCAGCAGCGTAGGAAACAGATTGAACACTGAAGCTTTCTTT
CDR3 length: 13; D gene: -; J gene: TRBJ1-4; clone size: -; V gene: TRBV4-3; CDR3 protein: CASSLQGSEKLFF; CDR3 DNA: TGCGCCAGCAGCCTACAGGGTTCCGAAAAACTGTTTTTT
CDR3 length: 15; D gene: -; J gene: TRBJ1-1; clone size: once; V gene: TRBV6-5; CDR3 protein: CASSYSPGMNTEAFF; CDR3 DNA: TGTGCCAGCAGTTACTCTCCAGGGATGAACACTGAAGCTTTCTTT
CDR3 length: 14; D gene: TRBD1; J gene: TRBJ1-1; clone size: -; V gene: TRBV5-1; CDR3 protein: CASNRGSLNTEAFF; CDR3 DNA: TGCGCCAGCAACAGGGGCAGTTTGAACACTGAAGCTTTCTTT
CDR3 length: 12; D gene: -; J gene: TRBJ2-2; clone size: -; V gene: TRBV11-3; CDR3 protein: CASQFGSGELFF; CDR3 DNA: TGTGCCAGCCAATTCGGGTCCGGGGAGCTGTTTTTT
CDR3 length: 15; D gene: TRBD2; J gene: TRBJ2-7; clone size: -; V gene: TRBV6-2/TRBV6-3; CDR3 protein: CASSPGLAGIYEQYF; CDR3 DNA: TGTGCCAGCAGTCCGGGACTAGCGGGAATCTACGAGCAGTACTTC